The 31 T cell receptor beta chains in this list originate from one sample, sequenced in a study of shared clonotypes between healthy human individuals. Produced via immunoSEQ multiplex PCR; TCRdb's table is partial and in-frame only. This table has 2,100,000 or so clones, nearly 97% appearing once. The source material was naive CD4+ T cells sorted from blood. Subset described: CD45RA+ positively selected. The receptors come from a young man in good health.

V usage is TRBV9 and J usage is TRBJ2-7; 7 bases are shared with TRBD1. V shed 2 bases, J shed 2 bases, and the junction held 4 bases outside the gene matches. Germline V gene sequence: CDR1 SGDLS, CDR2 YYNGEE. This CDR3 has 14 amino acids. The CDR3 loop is CASSVTGYPYEQYF. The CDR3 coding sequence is TGTGCCAGCAGCGTGACAGGGTACCCCTACGAGCAGTACTTC.

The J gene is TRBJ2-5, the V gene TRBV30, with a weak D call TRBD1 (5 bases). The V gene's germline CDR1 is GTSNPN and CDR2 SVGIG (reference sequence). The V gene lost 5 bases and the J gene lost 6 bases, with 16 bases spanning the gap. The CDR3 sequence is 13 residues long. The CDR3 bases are TGTGCCTGGGAGCCCCCAGGGCGGAAGACCCAGTACTTC. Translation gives CAWEPPGRKTQYF. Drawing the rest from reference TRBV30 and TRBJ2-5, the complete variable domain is SQTIHQWPATLVQPVGSPLSLECTVEGTSNPNLYWYRQAAGRGLQLLFYSVGIGQISSEVPQNLSASRPQDRQFILSSKKLLLSDSGFYLCAWEPPGRKTQYFGPGTRLLVL.

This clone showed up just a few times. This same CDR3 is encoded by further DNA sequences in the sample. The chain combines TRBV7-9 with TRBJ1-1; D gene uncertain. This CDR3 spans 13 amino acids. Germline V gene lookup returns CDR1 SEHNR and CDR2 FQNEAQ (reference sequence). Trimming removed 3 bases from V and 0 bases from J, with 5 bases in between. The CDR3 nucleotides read TGTGCCAGCAGCTTTAGCCTGAACACTGAAGCTTTCTTT. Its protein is CASSFSLNTEAFF.

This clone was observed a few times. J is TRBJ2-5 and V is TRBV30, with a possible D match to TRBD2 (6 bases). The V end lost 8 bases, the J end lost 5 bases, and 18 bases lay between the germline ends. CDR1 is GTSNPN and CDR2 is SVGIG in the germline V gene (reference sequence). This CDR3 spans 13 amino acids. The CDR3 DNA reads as TGTGCCCTTCTCCGCGGGGCGGGGGAGACCCAGTACTTC. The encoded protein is CALLRGAGETQYF.

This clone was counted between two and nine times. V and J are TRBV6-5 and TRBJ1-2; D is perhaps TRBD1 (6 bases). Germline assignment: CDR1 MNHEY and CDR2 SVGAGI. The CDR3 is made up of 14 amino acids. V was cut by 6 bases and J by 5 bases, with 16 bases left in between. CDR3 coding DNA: TGTGCCAGCAGCCGGGGGGCTAGGGCTTATGGCTACACCTTC. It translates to CASSRGARAYGYTF.

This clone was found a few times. The CDR3 loop is CAWGPGANVLTF. CDR3 DNA: TGTGCCTGGGGCCCTGGGGCCAACGTCCTGACTTTC. The chain is built from TRBV30 and TRBJ2-6; D gene ambiguous. CDR3 length: 12 residues. V dropped 5 bases and J dropped 2 bases, with 4 bases sitting between them. In germline, CDR1 is GTSNPN, CDR2 SVGIG (reference sequence).

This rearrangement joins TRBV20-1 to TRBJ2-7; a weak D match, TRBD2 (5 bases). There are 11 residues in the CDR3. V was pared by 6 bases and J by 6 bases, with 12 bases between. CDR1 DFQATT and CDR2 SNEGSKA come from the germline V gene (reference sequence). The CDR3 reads CSATSGGEQYF. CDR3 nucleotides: TGCAGTGCGACTTCAGGAGGCGAGCAGTACTTC.

Here the CDR3 reads CASSLTGNSDGYTF. CDR3 bases: TGCGCCAGCAGCTTAACAGGGAATTCTGATGGCTACACCTTC. The chain is built from TRBV5-1 and TRBJ1-2, with D possibly being TRBD1 (6 bases). This CDR3 comprises 14 residues. Trimming stripped 2 bases from V and 6 bases from J, with 14 bases between. CDR1 and CDR2 (germline): SGHRS, YFSETQ.

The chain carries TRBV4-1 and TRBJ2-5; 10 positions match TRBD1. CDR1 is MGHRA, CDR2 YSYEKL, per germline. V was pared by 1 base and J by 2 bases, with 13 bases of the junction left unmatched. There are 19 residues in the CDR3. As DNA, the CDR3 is TGCGCCAGCAGCCAAGCTCGCCGGACAGGGGGTTTTGGGCAAGAGACCCAGTACTTC. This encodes CASSQARRTGGFGQETQYF.

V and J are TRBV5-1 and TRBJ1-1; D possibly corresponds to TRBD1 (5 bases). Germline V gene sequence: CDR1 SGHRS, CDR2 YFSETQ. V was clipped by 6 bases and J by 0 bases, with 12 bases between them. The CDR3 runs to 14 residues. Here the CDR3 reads CASKSGTVNTEAFF. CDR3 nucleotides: TGCGCCAGCAAGTCCGGGACGGTGAACACTGAAGCTTTCTTT.

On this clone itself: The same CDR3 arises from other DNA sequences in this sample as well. CDR3 coding DNA: TGTGCCAGCAGCCCTCAGGGGAACTATGGCTACACCTTC. Translated, it gives CASSPQGNYGYTF. The V call is TRBV5-4, the J call TRBJ1-2; D is perhaps TRBD1 (6 bases). This CDR3 region has 13 residues. Trimming shortened V by 4 bases and J by 2 bases, and 9 bases separated the two germline ends. Germline V gives CDR1 SGHNT, CDR2 YYREEE (reference sequence).

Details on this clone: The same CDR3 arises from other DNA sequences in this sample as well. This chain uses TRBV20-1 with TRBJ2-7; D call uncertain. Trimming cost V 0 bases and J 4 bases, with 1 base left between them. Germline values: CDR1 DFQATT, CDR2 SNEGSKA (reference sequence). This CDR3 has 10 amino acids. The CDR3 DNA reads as TGCAGTGCTAGAGATTACGAGCAGTACTTC. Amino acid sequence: CSARDYEQYF.

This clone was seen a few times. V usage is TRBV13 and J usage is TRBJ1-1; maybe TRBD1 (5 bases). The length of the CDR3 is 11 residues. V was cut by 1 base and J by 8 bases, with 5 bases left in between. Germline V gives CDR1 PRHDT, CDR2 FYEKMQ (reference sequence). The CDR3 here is CASSLEGEAFF. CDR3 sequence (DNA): TGTGCCAGCAGCTTAGAGGGGGAAGCTTTCTTT.

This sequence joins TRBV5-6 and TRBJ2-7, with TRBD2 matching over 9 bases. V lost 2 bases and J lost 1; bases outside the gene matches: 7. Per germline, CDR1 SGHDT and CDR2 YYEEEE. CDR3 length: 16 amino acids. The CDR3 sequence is CASSFTGLAWSYEQYF. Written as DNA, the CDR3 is TGTGCCAGCAGCTTCACGGGACTAGCATGGTCCTACGAGCAGTACTTC.

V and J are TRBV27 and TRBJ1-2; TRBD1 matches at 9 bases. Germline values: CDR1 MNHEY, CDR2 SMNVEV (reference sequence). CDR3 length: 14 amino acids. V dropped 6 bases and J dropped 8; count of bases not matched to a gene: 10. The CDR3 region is CASSLGTGNAGYTF. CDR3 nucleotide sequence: TGTGCCAGCAGCTTAGGGACAGGGAACGCGGGCTACACCTTC.

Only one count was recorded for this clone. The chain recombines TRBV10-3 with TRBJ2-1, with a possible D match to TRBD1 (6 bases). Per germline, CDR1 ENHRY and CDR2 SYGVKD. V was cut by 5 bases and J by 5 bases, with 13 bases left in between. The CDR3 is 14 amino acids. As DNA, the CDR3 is TGTGCCATCAGTCCTCCCAGACAGGACAATGAGCAGTTCTTC. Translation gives CAISPPRQDNEQFF.

The CDR3 nucleotides are TGTGCCAGCAGTTCGGACAGGACCTACGAGCAGTACTTC. Amino acids: CASSSDRTYEQYF. The chain has TRBV2 and TRBJ2-7; the match to TRBD1 covers 7 bases. V was clipped by 5 bases and J by 2 bases; unmatched bases: 3. CDR1 is SNHLY and CDR2 is FYNNEI in the germline V gene. The CDR3 sequence is 13 residues long.

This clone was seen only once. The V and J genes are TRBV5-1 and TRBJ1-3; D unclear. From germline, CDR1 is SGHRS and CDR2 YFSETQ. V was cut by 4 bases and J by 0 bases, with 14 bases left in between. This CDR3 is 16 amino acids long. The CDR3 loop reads CASSAQGFSSGNTIYF. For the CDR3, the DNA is TGCGCCAGCAGCGCCCAAGGGTTCTCCTCTGGAAACACCATATATTTT.

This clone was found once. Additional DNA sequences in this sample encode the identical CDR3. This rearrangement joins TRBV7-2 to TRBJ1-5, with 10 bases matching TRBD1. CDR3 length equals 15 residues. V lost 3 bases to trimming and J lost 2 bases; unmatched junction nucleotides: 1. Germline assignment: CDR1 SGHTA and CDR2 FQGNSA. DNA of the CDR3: TGTGCCAGCAGCTTTGGGACAGGGGGCAATCAGCCCCAGCATTTT. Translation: CASSFGTGGNQPQHF.

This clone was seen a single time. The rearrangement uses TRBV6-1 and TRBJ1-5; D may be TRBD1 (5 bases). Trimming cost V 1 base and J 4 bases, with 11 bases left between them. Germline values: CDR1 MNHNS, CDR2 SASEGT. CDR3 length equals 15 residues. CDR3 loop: CASSEGGRRNQPQHF. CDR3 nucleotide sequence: TGTGCCAGCAGTGAAGGGGGACGCCGTAATCAGCCCCAGCATTTT.

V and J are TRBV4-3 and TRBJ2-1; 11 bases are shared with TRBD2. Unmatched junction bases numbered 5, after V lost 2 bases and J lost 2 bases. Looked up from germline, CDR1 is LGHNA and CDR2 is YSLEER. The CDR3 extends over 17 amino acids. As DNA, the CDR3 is TGCGCCAGCAGCCAAAGAGGGACTAGCGGCCCCTACAATGAGCAGTTCTTC. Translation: CASSQRGTSGPYNEQFF.

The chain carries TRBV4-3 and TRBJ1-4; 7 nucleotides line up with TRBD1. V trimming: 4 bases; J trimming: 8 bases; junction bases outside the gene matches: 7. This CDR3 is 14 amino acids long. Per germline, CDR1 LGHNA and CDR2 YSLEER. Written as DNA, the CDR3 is TGCGCCAGCAGCCCGACAGGGAGAGAGGAAAAACTGTTTTTT. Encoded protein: CASSPTGREEKLFF.

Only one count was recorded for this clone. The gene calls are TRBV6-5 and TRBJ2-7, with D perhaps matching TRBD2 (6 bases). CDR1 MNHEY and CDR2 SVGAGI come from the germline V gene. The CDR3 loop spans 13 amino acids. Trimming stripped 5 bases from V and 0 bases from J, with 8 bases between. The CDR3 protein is CASSPGSSYEQYF. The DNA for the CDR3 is TGTGCCAGCAGTCCCGGGAGCTCCTACGAGCAGTACTTC.

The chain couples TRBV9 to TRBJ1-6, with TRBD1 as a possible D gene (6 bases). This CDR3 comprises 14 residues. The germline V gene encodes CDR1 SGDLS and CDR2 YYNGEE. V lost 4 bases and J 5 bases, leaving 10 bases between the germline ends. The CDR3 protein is CASSQKGDNSPLHF. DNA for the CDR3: TGTGCCAGCAGCCAAAAGGGGGATAATTCACCCCTCCACTTT.

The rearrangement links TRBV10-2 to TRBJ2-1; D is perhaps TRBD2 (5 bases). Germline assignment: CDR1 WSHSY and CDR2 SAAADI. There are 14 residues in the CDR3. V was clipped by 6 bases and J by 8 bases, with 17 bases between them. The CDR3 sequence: CASRVRGGQHEQFF. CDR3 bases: TGCGCCAGCAGGGTCCGCGGCGGGCAGCATGAGCAGTTCTTC.

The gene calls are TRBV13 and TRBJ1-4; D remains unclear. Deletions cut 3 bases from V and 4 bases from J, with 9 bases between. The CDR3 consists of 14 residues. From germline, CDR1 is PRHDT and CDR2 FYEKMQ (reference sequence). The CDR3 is CASSFSSSNEKLFF. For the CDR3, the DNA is TGTGCCAGCAGCTTTTCCTCGAGTAATGAAAAACTGTTTTTT.

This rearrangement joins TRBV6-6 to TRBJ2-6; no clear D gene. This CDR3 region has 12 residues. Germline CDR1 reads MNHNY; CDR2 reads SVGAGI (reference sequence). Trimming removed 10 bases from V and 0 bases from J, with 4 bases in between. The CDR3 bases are TGTGCCACCGACTCTGGGGCCAACGTCCTGACTTTC. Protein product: CATDSGANVLTF.

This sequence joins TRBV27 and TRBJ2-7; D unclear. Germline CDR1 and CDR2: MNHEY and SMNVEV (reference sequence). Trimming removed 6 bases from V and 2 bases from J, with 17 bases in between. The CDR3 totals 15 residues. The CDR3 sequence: CASRLTHGLAYEQYF. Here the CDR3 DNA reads TGTGCCAGCAGACTTACGCACGGGTTAGCCTACGAGCAGTACTTC.

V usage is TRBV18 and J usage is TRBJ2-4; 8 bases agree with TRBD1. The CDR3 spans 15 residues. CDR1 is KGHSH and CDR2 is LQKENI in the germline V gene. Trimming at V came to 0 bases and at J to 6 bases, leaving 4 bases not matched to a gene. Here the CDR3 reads CASSPPGQVPNIQYF. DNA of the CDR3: TGTGCCAGCTCACCACCGGGACAGGTTCCAAACATTCAGTACTTC.

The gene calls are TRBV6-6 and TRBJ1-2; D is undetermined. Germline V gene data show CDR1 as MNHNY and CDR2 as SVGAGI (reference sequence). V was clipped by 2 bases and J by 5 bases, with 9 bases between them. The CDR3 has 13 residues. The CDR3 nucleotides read TGTGCCAGCAGTTACCAGACGGATTATGGCTACACCTTC. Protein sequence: CASSYQTDYGYTF.

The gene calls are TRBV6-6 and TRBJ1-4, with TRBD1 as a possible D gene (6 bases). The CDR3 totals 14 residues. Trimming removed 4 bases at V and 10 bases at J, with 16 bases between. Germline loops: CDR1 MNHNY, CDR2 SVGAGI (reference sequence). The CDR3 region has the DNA TGTGCCAGCAGTTTCGGGGGCTCCGATGGAAAACTGTTTTTT. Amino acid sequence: CASSFGGSDGKLFF.